This T cell receptor beta chain stems from a study of regulatory T cells in long-lasting Graves disease. Study-wide background: A definition of persistent Graves' disease required over 5 years of antithyroid drugs plus positive TSH receptor antibodies.

Specified time point: persistent/refractory GD, antithyroid drugs over 5 years with positive TRAb. PBMCs provided the RNA from which the TCR library was made. Study results and caveats: Lower TCR diversity characterized persistent Graves' patients relative to newly diagnosed patients.

To make TCR beta libraries, researchers used iRepertoire HTBI primers and Arm-PCR of CDR3 regions. MiXCR, applied by TCRdb to the multiplex PCR reads, yields one record per CDR3 protein. The sample records fewer than 450,000 distinct CDR3 sequences, about 25% being singletons. This clonotype was counted ten times or more. Its antigen remains unknown. The TCR comes from a female donor with Graves disease. This material consisted of peripheral blood mononuclear cells (PBMCs), taken when the disease was refractory, from a patient treated with antithyroid drugs.

The CDR3 spells CASSLKGQGNEKLFF. The CDR3 DNA sequence: TGTGCCAGCAGCTTGAAGGGACAGGGGAATGAAAAACTGTTTTTT. The J gene is TRBJ1-4, the V gene TRBV5-5, with TRBD1 identical over 10 bases. Unmatched junction bases numbered 2, after V lost 1 base and J lost 5 bases. The CDR3 is 15 residues long. CDR1 is SGHKS and CDR2 is YYEKEE in the germline V gene (reference sequence).